The 29 T cell receptor beta chains reported below all come from one sample, sequenced in a study of T cell responses to AZD1222 COVID-19 vaccine. Some clones are missing from TCRdb's copy, which holds only in-frame ones; the method was immunoSEQ multiplex PCR. The profile shows fewer than 130,000 clones, approximately 90% of them singletons. The sequencing here drew on peripheral blood, taken on day 0 of AZD1222 vaccination. The source of these receptors is an adult in good health.

Only one count was recorded for this clone. The rearrangement links TRBV30 to TRBJ2-7, with a tentative D call TRBD2 (6 bases). Germline CDR1 GTSNPN, CDR2 SVGIG (reference sequence). The V gene lost 8 bases and the J gene lost 3 bases, with 14 bases spanning the gap. This CDR3 is built from 12 residues. The chain's CDR3 is CAGEATHYEQYF. The CDR3 nucleotides are TGTGCCGGGGAGGCCACTCACTACGAGCAGTACTTC.

The chain links TRBV27 to TRBJ2-4; D perhaps matches TRBD1 (6 bases). V lost 5 bases to trimming and J lost 1 base, with 15 bases between them. The CDR3 contains 16 residues. Germline CDR1 is MNHEY and CDR2 is SMNVEV (reference sequence). CDR3 nucleotide sequence: TGTGCCAGCAGTCCGATACAGGGTATCGCCAAAAACATTCAGTACTTC. Translation gives CASSPIQGIAKNIQYF.

In its sample, this clone was seen once. The V and J genes are TRBV6-5 and TRBJ2-7; 8 positions match TRBD1. The ends lost 6 bases at V and 5 bases at J; junction bases unmatched: 9. CDR1 is MNHEY, CDR2 SVGAGI, per germline. This CDR3 region has 14 residues. The CDR3 coding sequence is TGTGCCAGCAGAATCGACAGGGGTGTCGACGAGCAGTACTTC. Its translation: CASRIDRGVDEQYF.

The chain joins TRBV6-5 to TRBJ1-1; a weak D match, TRBD1 (5 bases). V lost 6 bases and J lost 5, with 19 bases in between. The germline gives CDR1 MNHEY, CDR2 SVGAGI. The CDR3 extends over 15 amino acids. The CDR3 coding sequence is TGTGCCAGCAGGAGAAGGGCAGGGCCTAGGACTGAAGCTTTCTTT. This translates into CASRRRAGPRTEAFF.

The chain has TRBV19 and TRBJ1-2; D not resolved. The CDR3 runs to 13 residues. Deletions cut 10 bases from V and 7 bases from J, with 19 bases between. Germline assignment: CDR1 LNHDA and CDR2 SQIVND (reference sequence). CDR3 sequence reads: CATRGVTGSGYTF. CDR3 DNA: TGTGCCACCCGGGGAGTAACGGGGAGTGGCTACACCTTC.

The V gene is TRBV7-9, the J gene TRBJ1-1, with 7 bases that match TRBD1. The germline V gene encodes CDR1 SEHNR and CDR2 FQNEAQ (reference sequence). V gave up 1 base and J gave up 1 base; unmatched junction bases: 6. The CDR3 runs to 16 residues. CDR3 region: CASSLVLGTANTEAFF. In nucleotides, the CDR3 is TGTGCCAGCAGCTTAGTGTTGGGGACAGCGAACACTGAAGCTTTCTTT. The entire variable domain, with the rest obtained from reference TRBV7-9 and TRBJ1-1, is as follows: DTGVSQNPRHKITKRGQNVTFRCDPISEHNRLYWYRQTLGQGPEFLTYFQNEAQLEKSRLLSDRFSAERPKGSFSTLEIQRTEQGDSAMYLCASSLVLGTANTEAFFGQGTRLTVV.

J is TRBJ1-1 and V is TRBV7-7; D gene ambiguous. Per germline, CDR1 SSHAT and CDR2 FNYEAQ (reference sequence). This CDR3 contains 13 residues. The V and J ends lost 2 bases and 1 base respectively, with 5 bases between them. In DNA, the CDR3 is TGTGCCAGCAGCTTACGAGAGAACACTGAAGCTTTCTTT. It is translated as CASSLRENTEAFF. Using reference TRBV7-7 and TRBJ1-1 for the parts outside the CDR3, the full variable domain is GAGVSQSPRYKVTKRGQDVTLRCDPISSHATLYWYQQALGQGPEFLTYFNYEAQPDKSGLPSDRFSAERPEGSISTLTIQRTEQRDSAMYRCASSLRENTEAFFGQGTRLTVV.

This chain links TRBV5-3 with TRBJ2-6; D may be TRBD1 (5 bases). TRBV5-3 is noted as an ORF with a role that remains uncertain. The CDR3 is made up of 17 amino acids. V lost 4 bases to trimming and J lost 0 bases, with 14 bases between them. CDR3 nucleotides: TGTGCCAGAAGCGGGCAGGGAAAGGTCTCTGGGGCCAACGTCCTGACTTTC. Protein product: CARSGQGKVSGANVLTF.

V and J are TRBV9 and TRBJ1-2, with D possibly TRBD1 on 5 matching bases. Germline V lookup: CDR1 SGDLS, CDR2 YYNGEE. This CDR3 has 14 amino acids. The V and J ends lost 0 bases and 10 bases respectively, with 16 bases between them. CDR3 in DNA: TGTGCCAGCAGCGTAGACCAGGGAGCGGTTGACTACACCTTC. This encodes CASSVDQGAVDYTF.

The J gene is TRBJ1-2, the V gene TRBV5-1; D is unresolved. Germline CDR1 reads SGHRS; CDR2 reads YFSETQ. V dropped 5 bases and J dropped 1 base, with 9 bases sitting between them. The CDR3 runs 13 residues. This CDR3 reads CASRDLRNYGYTF. The CDR3 nucleotides read TGCGCCAGCAGGGACCTTCGTAACTATGGCTACACCTTC.

The rearrangement links TRBV28 to TRBJ1-2, with D unclear. Per the germline V gene, CDR1 is MDHEN and CDR2 is SYDVKM. The CDR3 length is 11 residues. With 6 bases removed from V and 0 bases from J, the gap between germline ends came to 2 bases. The CDR3 is CASSTNYGYTF. Written as DNA, the CDR3 is TGTGCCAGCAGCACTAACTATGGCTACACCTTC.

The chain carries TRBV9 and TRBJ2-1; TRBD2 is a possible D gene (6 bases). V was trimmed by 0 bases and J by 2 bases, leaving 12 bases between them. The CDR3 covers 16 residues. The germline V gene encodes CDR1 SGDLS and CDR2 YYNGEE. The CDR3 loop is CASSVVIGEAYNEQFF. The CDR3 coding sequence is TGTGCCAGCAGCGTAGTAATTGGGGAGGCCTACAATGAGCAGTTCTTC.

The V and J genes are TRBV5-1 and TRBJ2-1; weak D call: TRBD2 (7 bases). Trimming left V 3 bases short and J 4 bases short, with 14 bases between. The germline V gene encodes CDR1 SGHRS and CDR2 YFSETQ. The CDR3 covers 15 residues. The CDR3 DNA reads TGCGCCAGCAGCTGGCTGGGGGGGGCGTACAATGAGCAGTTCTTC. Its protein product is CASSWLGGAYNEQFF. Full variable domain (missing parts from reference TRBV5-1 and TRBJ2-1): KAGVTQTPRYLIKTRGQQVTLSCSPISGHRSVSWYQQTPGQGLQFLFEYFSETQRNKGNFPGRFSGRQFSNSRSEMNVSTLELGDSALYLCASSWLGGAYNEQFFGPGTRLTVL.

V is TRBV12-3 or TRBV12-4 and J is TRBJ2-7; no definite D call. Trimming left V 4 bases short and J 2 bases short, with 6 bases between. The CDR3 spans 12 residues. CDR3 sequence (DNA): TGTGCCAGCAGTTACAGTACCTACGAGCAGTACTTC. Encoded protein: CASSYSTYEQYF.

This chain joins TRBV3-1 (or the pseudogene TRBV3-2) and TRBJ2-3; D might be TRBD1 (5 bases). The CDR3 runs to 18 residues. Germline CDR1 LGHDT, CDR2 YNNKEL (reference sequence). The germline V and J ends were trimmed by 4 bases and 5 bases, with 25 bases remaining between them. The CDR3 region has the DNA TGTGCCAGCAGCCTCCCCGGCGCAGGCGACTGGCAGGGAGATACGCAGTATTTT. Its translation is CASSLPGAGDWQGDTQYF.

On this clone itself: The sample carries other DNA sequences with the same CDR3. J is TRBJ1-5 and V is TRBV19; unclear D gene. Germline V gives CDR1 LNHDA, CDR2 SQIVND (reference sequence). V was cut by 1 base and J by 6 bases, with 4 bases left in between. The CDR3 is 12 residues long. CDR3 sequence reads: CASSIGSQPQHF. CDR3 coding DNA: TGTGCCAGTAGTATAGGCAGTCAGCCCCAGCATTTT.

CDR3 amino acids: CASTKYRDRGFWEQYF. The CDR3 DNA is TGTGCCAGCACCAAGTACCGGGACAGGGGGTTTTGGGAGCAGTACTTC. V gene TRBV5-5 combines with J gene TRBJ2-7; 11 bases line up with TRBD1. This CDR3 contains 16 residues. Trimming at V came to 6 bases and at J to 7 bases, leaving 15 bases not matched to a gene. Germline loops: CDR1 SGHKS, CDR2 YYEKEE (reference sequence).

DNA of the CDR3: TGTGCCAGCAGCACTGGGAGGGGTGGAGAGACCCAGTACTTC. Translated, it gives CASSTGRGGETQYF. The V call is TRBV11-2, the J call TRBJ2-5; 7 bases map to TRBD2. Trimming removed 5 bases from V and 4 bases from J; junction bases left unmatched: 7. The CDR3 extends over 14 amino acids. Germline loops: CDR1 SGHAT, CDR2 FQNNGV. The entire variable domain, with the rest obtained from reference TRBV11-2 and TRBJ2-5, is as follows: EAGVAQSPRYKIIEKRQSVAFWCNPISGHATLYWYQQILGQGPKLLIQFQNNGVVDDSQLPKDRFSAERLKGVDSTLKIQPAKLEDSAVYLCASSTGRGGETQYFGPGTRLLVL.

The rearrangement uses TRBV30 and TRBJ1-1; TRBD1 is a possible D gene (6 bases). Germline V gene sequence: CDR1 GTSNPN, CDR2 SVGIG (reference sequence). Trimming shortened V by 2 bases and J by 0 bases, and 10 bases separated the two germline ends. The CDR3 has 14 residues. The CDR3 coding sequence is TGTGCCTGGAGTCGGGGGCTGATGAACACTGAAGCTTTCTTT. This encodes CAWSRGLMNTEAFF.

The genes are TRBV15 and TRBJ2-6, with D tentatively TRBD1 (5 bases). The V end lost 9 bases, the J end lost 0 bases, and 18 bases lay between the germline ends. The CDR3 is 17 amino acids. Germline CDR1 and CDR2: LNHNV and YYDKDF (reference sequence). The chain's CDR3 is CATLLGQFSSGANVLTF. The CDR3 DNA reads as TGTGCCACGCTTTTGGGGCAGTTTTCCTCTGGGGCCAACGTCCTGACTTTC.

CDR3: CATSRVGNSGANVLTF. The CDR3 region has the DNA TGTGCCACCAGCAGAGTGGGGAACTCTGGGGCCAACGTCCTGACTTTC. The V call is TRBV15, the J call TRBJ2-6, with D unresolved. The CDR3 has 16 residues. Trimming pared 1 base from V and 0 bases from J, leaving 7 bases between. The germline gives CDR1 LNHNV, CDR2 YYDKDF (reference sequence).

The chain employs TRBV7-9 and TRBJ1-2; no definite D call. The CDR3 has 11 residues. Deletions cut 5 bases from V and 2 bases from J, with 3 bases between. Germline V gene data show CDR1 as SEHNR and CDR2 as FQNEAQ (reference sequence). The chain's CDR3 is CASSANYGYTF. The DNA of the CDR3 is TGTGCCAGCAGCGCCAACTATGGCTACACCTTC.

This chain connects TRBV6-2 or TRBV6-3 to TRBJ1-5; D remains unclear. The germline V gene encodes CDR1 MNHEY and CDR2 SVGEGT. V lost 1 base and J 1 base, leaving 14 bases between the germline ends. This CDR3 region has 17 residues. CDR3 bases: TGTGCCAGCAGTTACTTCCAGACCGGGCTCAGCAATCAGCCCCAGCATTTT. This encodes CASSYFQTGLSNQPQHF.

The rearrangement links TRBV28 to TRBJ2-1; 11 bases match TRBD2. Per germline, CDR1 MDHEN and CDR2 SYDVKM. The CDR3 consists of 15 residues. V was clipped by 5 bases and J by 4 bases; unmatched bases: 4. The CDR3 coding sequence is TGTGCCAGCAGTCCCGGGACTAGCGGATACAATGAGCAGTTCTTC. It encodes CASSPGTSGYNEQFF. Full variable domain (missing parts from reference TRBV28 and TRBJ2-1): DVKVTQSSRYLVKRTGEKVFLECVQDMDHENMFWYRQDPGLGLRLIYFSYDVKMKEKGDIPEGYSVSREKKERFSLILESASTNQTSMYLCASSPGTSGYNEQFFGPGTRLTVL.

The chain uses TRBV12-3 or TRBV12-4 and TRBJ2-3; D possibly corresponds to TRBD2 (5 bases). The CDR3 covers 13 residues. The V and J ends lost 2 bases and 4 bases respectively, with 7 bases between them. This chain's CDR3 is CASSLNGADTQYF. CDR3 nucleotides: TGTGCCAGCAGTTTAAACGGGGCAGATACGCAGTATTTT.

The rearrangement links TRBV28 to TRBJ1-1, with TRBD1 as a possible D gene (5 bases). The CDR3 is 13 residues long. Trimming cost V 10 bases and J 3 bases, with 15 bases left between them. The germline V gene encodes CDR1 MDHEN and CDR2 SYDVKM. CDR3 sequence reads: CAISVGGYTEAFF. The CDR3 nucleotides read TGTGCCATCTCAGTGGGGGGGTACACTGAAGCTTTCTTT.

The V gene is TRBV7-6, the J gene TRBJ2-3; TRBD2 is a possible D gene (5 bases). The ends were cut back, 7 bases at V and 6 bases at J, with 17 bases in the middle. CDR1 SGHVS and CDR2 FNYEAQ come from the germline V gene. The CDR3 loop spans 14 amino acids. CDR3 nucleotide sequence: TGTGCCAGCACCCCCTGGAAAACTAGTGATACGCAGTATTTT. Its protein product is CASTPWKTSDTQYF.

The CDR3 sequence is CASSLGLSTAGGYTF. CDR3 bases: TGTGCCAGCAGCTTAGGTCTCAGCACAGCGGGTGGCTACACCTTC. The genes are TRBV7-2 and TRBJ1-2; no firm D call. This CDR3 is built from 15 residues. The germline gives CDR1 SGHTA, CDR2 FQGNSA. The V and J ends lost 1 base and 7 bases respectively, with 16 bases between them.

V gene TRBV28 combines with J gene TRBJ2-3; 11 nucleotides align to TRBD2. The CDR3 has 14 amino acids. With 6 bases clipped from V and 6 bases from J, the junction kept 5 bases outside the gene matches. In germline, CDR1 is MDHEN, CDR2 SYDVKM. The DNA for the CDR3 is TGTGCCAGCAGGACTAGCGGGACTGGGGATACGCAGTATTTT. Protein: CASRTSGTGDTQYF.